Listed below are T cell receptor beta chains from one sample, sequenced in a study of T cell changes during pregnancy in multiple sclerosis. Sequencing was performed with immunoSEQ multiplex PCR; in TCRdb, only in-frame clones are kept and a portion is missing. The profile shows some 33,000 clones, 91% of them singletons. Here the sequenced sample was CD8+ T cells from peripheral blood mononuclear cells, taken in the second trimester of pregnancy. Receptors were obtained from a female donor in good health, enrolled as a control in a pregnancy study. Each CDR3 is given with its conserved first and last residue. The order of the fields is V gene, clone size, J gene, D gene, CDR3 DNA, CDR3 protein. D genes are given only for firm matches. The size field is filled for only some rows; it gives once, few, many or a size class.

>TRBV27|NA|TRBJ1-2|TRBD1
TGTGCCAGCAGCTGGACAGGGGGCGACTATGGCTACACCTTC
CASSWTGGDYGYTF
>TRBV4-1|NA|TRBJ2-4|NA
TGCGCCAGCAGCCAAGAGAACAGGGATGGGGAAAACATTCAGTACTTC
CASSQENRDGENIQYF
>TRBV6-1|NA|TRBJ2-7|NA
TGTGCCAGCAGTGAAGCGCGTATGGAGGGGCCGTACGAGCAGTACTTC
CASSEARMEGPYEQYF
>TRBV15|NA|TRBJ2-1|TRBD2
TGTGCCACCAGTCTTGTCGGCGGGGGTTACAATGAGCAGTTCTTC
CATSLVGGGYNEQFF
>TRBV27|NA|TRBJ1-1|NA
TGTGCCACCCAAGGGGGTCCTGAAGCTTTCTTT
CATQGGPEAFF
>TRBV5-4|once|TRBJ1-2|NA
TGTGCCAGCAGCCCATATTTCGACAGGAGCTATGGCTACACCTTC
CASSPYFDRSYGYTF
>TRBV30|once|TRBJ2-7|TRBD1
TGTGCCTGGAGTGTACTGGGACAGGGTCTGCACGAGCAGTACTTC
CAWSVLGQGLHEQYF
>TRBV29-1|few|TRBJ2-7|NA
TGCAGCGTTGAAGTTAGCGGACAAACCTACGAGCAGTACTTC
CSVEVSGQTYEQYF
>TRBV30|NA|TRBJ2-5|TRBD1
TGTGCCTGGTGGGGACAGGACCAAGAGACCCAGTACTTC
CAWWGQDQETQYF
>TRBV12-5|NA|TRBJ1-2|TRBD1
TGTGCTAGTGGCCGGGGACAGCCAGGCTATGGCTACACCTTC
CASGRGQPGYGYTF
>TRBV4-3|NA|TRBJ2-3|NA
TGCGCCAGCAGCCAAGGCGTGCAGGGAGATACGCAGTATTTT
CASSQGVQGDTQYF
>TRBV7-9|NA|TRBJ2-3|NA
TGTGCCAGCAGCACTCCGGGTCTAGGGGCAGATACGCAGTATTTT
CASSTPGLGADTQYF
>TRBV6-5|NA|TRBJ2-7|TRBD1
TGTGCCAGCAGTTACTCGCGTGGACAGGGCGGCTACGAGCAGTACTTC
CASSYSRGQGGYEQYF
>TRBV5-4|NA|TRBJ2-3|NA
TGTGCCAGCAGCTTGGTAACAGATACGCAGTATTTT
CASSLVTDTQYF
>TRBV7-9|NA|TRBJ1-1|NA
TGTGCCAGCAGCTTTGTCGGGGAGAACACTGAAGCTTTCTTT
CASSFVGENTEAFF
>TRBV23-1|NA|TRBJ1-1|TRBD1
TGCGCCAGCAGTCAAAGCCAGGACAGGGACACTGAAGCTTTCTTT
CASSQSQDRDTEAFF
>TRBV7-2|few|TRBJ1-4|NA
TGTGCCAGCAGCCCCGGGACAAGCTCTGAAAAACTGTTTTTT
CASSPGTSSEKLFF
>TRBV6-4|medium-sized|TRBJ2-2|NA
TGTGCCAGCAGTGTAGGGGATACCGGGGAGCTGTTTTTT
CASSVGDTGELFF
>TRBV12-5|NA|TRBJ1-2|NA
TGTGCTAGTGGTTACACAACTAACTATGGCTACACCTTC
CASGYTTNYGYTF
>TRBV19|NA|TRBJ1-1|NA
TGTGCCAGTAGTATAACAGGGCACGCTGAAGCTTTCTTT
CASSITGHAEAFF
>TRBV7-9|NA|TRBJ1-2|NA
TGTGCCAGCAGCCTCGGGGACACCGCTAACTATGGCTACACCTTC
CASSLGDTANYGYTF
>TRBV6-1|once|TRBJ1-5|TRBD1
TGTGCCAGCAGTGAAAGGACAGGGTACAATCAGCCCCAGCATTTT
CASSERTGYNQPQHF
>TRBV27|NA|TRBJ1-1|NA
TGTGCCACAAGGGGAATGAACACTGAAGCTTTCTTT
CATRGMNTEAFF
>TRBV30|NA|TRBJ2-5|TRBD1
TGTGCCTGGAGCACAGGGGTTCGGGAGACCCAGTACTTC
CAWSTGVRETQYF
>TRBV9|NA|TRBJ1-1|TRBD1
TGTGCCAGCAGCGCCGACAGGGGGCTCGGTGAAGCTTTCTTT
CASSADRGLGEAFF
>TRBV4-3|NA|TRBJ2-7|NA
TGCGCCAGCAGCCAAGTTTTTCTAGTCGGATACGAGCAGTACTTC
CASSQVFLVGYEQYF
>TRBV15|NA|TRBJ2-3|NA
TGTGCCACCAGCGCTGAGGACACGGACGCGATTTCGCAGTATTTT
CATSAEDTDAISQYF
>TRBV9|NA|TRBJ2-1|TRBD2
TGTGCCAGCAGCGTATACACCGGGGGGGCCTACAATGAGCAGTTCTTC
CASSVYTGGAYNEQFF
>TRBV21-1|NA|TRBJ2-5|NA
TGTGCCAGCAGCAAAGAGGTAGGGGCATGCCAAGAGACCCAGTACTTC
CASSKEVGACQETQYF
>TRBV27|NA|TRBJ1-3|NA
TGTGCCAGCAGTTTATTCGGCAGGGAATCTGGAAACACCATATATTTT
CASSLFGRESGNTIYF
>TRBV6-5|NA|TRBJ1-2|TRBD1
TGTGCCAGCAGTTACGGGACAGGGGGGCTTGGCTACACCTTC
CASSYGTGGLGYTF
>TRBV2|NA|TRBJ1-2|TRBD1
TGTGCCAGCAGTGAACTAGGGTCAGGGGGCAGGGATGGCTACACCTTC
CASSELGSGGRDGYTF
>TRBV30|once|TRBJ1-2|TRBD1
TGTGCCGAATTCTCCGGGACAGCTTATGGCTACACCTTC
CAEFSGTAYGYTF
>TRBV7-2|once|TRBJ2-1|NA
TGTGCCAGCAGCGCTAACCCGGGCTCCTACAATGAGCAGTTCTTC
CASSANPGSYNEQFF
>TRBV5-6|NA|TRBJ1-2|TRBD1
TGTGCCAGCAGCGGACAGGGTCCTGGCTACACCTTC
CASSGQGPGYTF
>TRBV30|NA|TRBJ1-1|TRBD1
TGTGCCTGGGGACAGGGGAACACTGAAGCTTTCTTT
CAWGQGNTEAFF
>TRBV15|NA|TRBJ1-2|TRBD1
TGTGCCACCAGCAGGACGGGACAGGGCGATTTGGAGGGCTACACCTTC
CATSRTGQGDLEGYTF
>TRBV5-4|NA|TRBJ1-1|NA
TGTGCCAGCGGCTCTTTAGTAGGGGGGGAAACTGAAGCTTTCTTT
CASGSLVGGETEAFF
>TRBV25-1|NA|TRBJ2-2|NA
TGTGCCATCAGAGGGGAGGAGACCGGGGAGCTGTTTTTT
CAIRGEETGELFF
>TRBV30|NA|TRBJ1-1|TRBD1
TGTGCCTGGAGTGCAGACAGGGCCACTGAAGCTTTCTTT
CAWSADRATEAFF
>TRBV4-3|NA|TRBJ2-2|TRBD1
TGCGCCAGCAGCCCCTCCGACAGGGCGAACACCGGGGAGCTGTTTTTT
CASSPSDRANTGELFF
>TRBV9|NA|TRBJ2-1|NA
TGTGCCAGCAGCGTAGCCAGGGGGGCCGGTAATGAGCAGTTCTTC
CASSVARGAGNEQFF
>TRBV11-2|NA|TRBJ2-6|NA
TGTGCCAGCAGCTTAGACGGGATAACTGGGGCCAACGTCCTGACTTTC
CASSLDGITGANVLTF
>TRBV2|NA|TRBJ2-3|NA
TGTGCCAGCTTCGGGGTATCAGATACGCAGTATTTT
CASFGVSDTQYF
>TRBV29-1|NA|TRBJ2-7|NA
TGCAGCGTTGAGGAGGGGTACGGGACCCACGAGCAGTACTTC
CSVEEGYGTHEQYF
>TRBV27|NA|TRBJ2-2|TRBD2
TGTGCCAGCAGTTCGGGGGGGACCGGGGAGCTGTTTTTT
CASSSGGTGELFF
>TRBV4-1|NA|TRBJ2-7|NA
TGCGCCAGCAGCCAAACCACCGGGACACCTTTTTACGAGCAGTACTTC
CASSQTTGTPFYEQYF
>TRBV27|NA|TRBJ2-7|TRBD2
TGTGCCAGCAAGTTGGCTAGCGGGGGGTGGTACTTC
CASKLASGGWYF
>TRBV15|NA|TRBJ2-1|TRBD1
TGTGCCACCAGCGGGACCGACAGGGACTACAATGAGCAGTTCTTC
CATSGTDRDYNEQFF
>TRBV2|NA|TRBJ1-1|NA
TGTGCCAGCCAAGCCGTACAGATGAACACTGAAGCTTTCTTT
CASQAVQMNTEAFF
>TRBV4-3|NA|TRBJ1-2|NA
TGCGCCAGCAGCCAAGGCGGGGAGTTTAGCTATGGCTACACCTTC
CASSQGGEFSYGYTF
>TRBV6-5|NA|TRBJ1-2|TRBD1
TGTGCCAGCAGTTACCCCGATGGACAGGACGGATACACCTTC
CASSYPDGQDGYTF
>TRBV4-3|NA|TRBJ2-3|NA
TGCGCCAGCAGCCGAGAAAAGGGGTACACAGATACGCAGTATTTT
CASSREKGYTDTQYF
>TRBV5-1|NA|TRBJ1-6|TRBD1
TGCGCCAGCAGCGTAACCGGGACAGGGGGCTTTTCACCCCTCCACTTT
CASSVTGTGGFSPLHF
>TRBV4-3|NA|TRBJ1-3|NA
TGCGCCAGCAGCCATCGCCTGGCAAACTCTGGAAACACCATATATTTT
CASSHRLANSGNTIYF
>TRBV18|NA|TRBJ2-3|NA
TGTGCCAGCTCACCACCCGAGACAGATACGCAGTATTTT
CASSPPETDTQYF